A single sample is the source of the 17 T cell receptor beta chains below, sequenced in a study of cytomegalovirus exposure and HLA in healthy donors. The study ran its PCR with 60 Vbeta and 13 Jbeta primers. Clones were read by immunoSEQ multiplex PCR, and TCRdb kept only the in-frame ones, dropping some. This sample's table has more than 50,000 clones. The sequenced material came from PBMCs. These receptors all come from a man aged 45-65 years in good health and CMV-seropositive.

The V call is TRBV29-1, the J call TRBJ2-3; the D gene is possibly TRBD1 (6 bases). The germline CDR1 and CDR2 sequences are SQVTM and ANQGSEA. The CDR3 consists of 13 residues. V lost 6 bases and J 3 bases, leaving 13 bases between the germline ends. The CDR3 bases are TGCAGCGTCACAGGGATGAGTACAGATACGCAGTATTTT. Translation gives CSVTGMSTDTQYF.

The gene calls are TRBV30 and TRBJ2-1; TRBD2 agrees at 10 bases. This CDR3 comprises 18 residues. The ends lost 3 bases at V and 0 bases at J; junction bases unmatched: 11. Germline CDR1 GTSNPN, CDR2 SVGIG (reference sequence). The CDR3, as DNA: TGTGCCTGGAGAAAGCGGGGGGGCAGTCTACCCTCCTACAATGAGCAGTTCTTC. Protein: CAWRKRGGSLPSYNEQFF.

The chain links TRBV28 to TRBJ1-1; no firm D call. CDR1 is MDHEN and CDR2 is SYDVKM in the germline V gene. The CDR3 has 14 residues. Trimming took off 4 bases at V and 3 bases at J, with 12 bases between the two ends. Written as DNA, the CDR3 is TGTGCCAGCAGTTCGAACCCAACGGACACTGAAGCTTTCTTT. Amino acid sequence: CASSSNPTDTEAFF.

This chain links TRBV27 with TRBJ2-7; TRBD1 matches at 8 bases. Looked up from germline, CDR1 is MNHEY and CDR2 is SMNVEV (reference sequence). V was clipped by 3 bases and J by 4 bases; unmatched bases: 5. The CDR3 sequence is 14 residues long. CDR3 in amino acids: CASSFAGGPYEQYF. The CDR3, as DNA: TGTGCCAGCAGTTTTGCAGGGGGCCCATACGAGCAGTACTTC.

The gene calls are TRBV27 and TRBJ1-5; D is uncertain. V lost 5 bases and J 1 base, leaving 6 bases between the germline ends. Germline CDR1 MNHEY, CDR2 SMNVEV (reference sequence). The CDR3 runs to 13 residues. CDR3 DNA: TGTGCCAGCAGTGACACGAGCAATCAGCCCCAGCATTTT. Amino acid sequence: CASSDTSNQPQHF.

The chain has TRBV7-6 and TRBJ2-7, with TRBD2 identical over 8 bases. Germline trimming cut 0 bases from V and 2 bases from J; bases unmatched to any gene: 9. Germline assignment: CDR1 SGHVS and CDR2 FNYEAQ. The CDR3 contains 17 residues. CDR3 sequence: CASSLAPLAGGPYEQYF. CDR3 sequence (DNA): TGTGCCAGCAGCTTAGCTCCCCTTGCGGGAGGCCCCTACGAGCAGTACTTC.

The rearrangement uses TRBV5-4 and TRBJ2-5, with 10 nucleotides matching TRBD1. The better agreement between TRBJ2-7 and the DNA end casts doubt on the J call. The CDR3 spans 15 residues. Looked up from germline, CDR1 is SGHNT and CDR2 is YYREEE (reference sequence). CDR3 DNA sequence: TGTGCCAGCAGCCGAGACAGGGGGCAATCCTACGAGCAGTACTTC. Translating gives CASSRDRGQSYEQYF.

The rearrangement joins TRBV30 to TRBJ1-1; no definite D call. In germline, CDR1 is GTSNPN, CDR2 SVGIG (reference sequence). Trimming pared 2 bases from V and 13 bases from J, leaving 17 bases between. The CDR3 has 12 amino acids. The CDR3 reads CAWSKMKWLDFF. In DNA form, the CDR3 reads TGTGCCTGGAGTAAGATGAAGTGGTTAGATTTCTTT. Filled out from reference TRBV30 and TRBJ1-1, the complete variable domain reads SQTIHQWPATLVQPVGSPLSLECTVEGTSNPNLYWYRQAAGRGLQLLFYSVGIGQISSEVPQNLSASRPQDRQFILSSKKLLLSDSGFYLCAWSKMKWLDFFGQGTRLTVV.

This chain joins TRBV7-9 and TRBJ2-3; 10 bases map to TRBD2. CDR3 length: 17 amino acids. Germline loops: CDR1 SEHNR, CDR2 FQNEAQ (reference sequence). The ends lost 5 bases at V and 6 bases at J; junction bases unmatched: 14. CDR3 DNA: TGTGCCAGCAGCCCAGGGGCGGCTAGCGGGAGTTACGATACGCAGTATTTT. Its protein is CASSPGAASGSYDTQYF.

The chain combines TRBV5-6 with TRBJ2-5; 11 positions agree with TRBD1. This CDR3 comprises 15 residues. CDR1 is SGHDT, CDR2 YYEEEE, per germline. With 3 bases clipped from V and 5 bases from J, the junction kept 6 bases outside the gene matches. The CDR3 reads CASSWDRGSAETQYF. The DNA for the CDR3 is TGTGCCAGCAGCTGGGACAGGGGGTCTGCGGAGACCCAGTACTTC.

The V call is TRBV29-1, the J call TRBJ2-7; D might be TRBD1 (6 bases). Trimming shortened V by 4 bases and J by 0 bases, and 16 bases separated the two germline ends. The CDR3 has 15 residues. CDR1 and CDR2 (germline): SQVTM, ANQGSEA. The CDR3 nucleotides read TGCAGCGTTGCAGGACAGCGAGCTAACTCCTACGAGCAGTACTTC. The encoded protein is CSVAGQRANSYEQYF.

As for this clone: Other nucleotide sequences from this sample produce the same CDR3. The CDR3 here is CASSPGTVAGQYF. CDR3 bases: TGTGCCAGCAGCCCCGGGACAGTAGCAGGGCAGTACTTC. The rearrangement links TRBV6-1 to TRBJ2-7; 7 bases map to TRBD1. The CDR3 sequence is 13 residues long. The V gene end was trimmed by 6 bases and the J gene end by 9 bases; junction bases not matched to a gene: 11. Germline CDR1 and CDR2: MNHNS and SASEGT.

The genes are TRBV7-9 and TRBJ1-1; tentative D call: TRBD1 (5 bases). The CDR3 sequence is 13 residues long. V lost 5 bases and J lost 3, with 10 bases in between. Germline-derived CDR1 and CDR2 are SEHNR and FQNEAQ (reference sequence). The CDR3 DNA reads TGTGCCAGCAGCCTCTCGGGGGACACTGAAGCTTTCTTT. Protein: CASSLSGDTEAFF.

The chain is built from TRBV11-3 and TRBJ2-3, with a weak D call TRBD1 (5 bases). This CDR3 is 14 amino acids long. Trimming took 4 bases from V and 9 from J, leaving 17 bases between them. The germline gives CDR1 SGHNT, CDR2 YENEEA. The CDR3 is CASSSNPPSGTQYF. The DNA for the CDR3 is TGTGCCAGCAGCTCCAACCCCCCCTCAGGGACGCAGTATTTT.

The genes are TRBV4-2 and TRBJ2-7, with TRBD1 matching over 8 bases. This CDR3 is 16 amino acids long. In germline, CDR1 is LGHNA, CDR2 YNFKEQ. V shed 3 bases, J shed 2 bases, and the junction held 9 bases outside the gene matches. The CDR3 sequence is CASSHAGQVSAYEQYF. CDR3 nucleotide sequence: TGTGCCAGCAGCCACGCGGGACAGGTCAGCGCCTACGAGCAGTACTTC.

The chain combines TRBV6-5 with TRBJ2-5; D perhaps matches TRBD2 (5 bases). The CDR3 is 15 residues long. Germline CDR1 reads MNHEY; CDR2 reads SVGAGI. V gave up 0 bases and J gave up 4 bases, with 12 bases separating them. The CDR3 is CASSYSTGDPETQYF. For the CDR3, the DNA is TGTGCCAGCAGTTACTCGACCGGGGATCCAGAGACCCAGTACTTC.

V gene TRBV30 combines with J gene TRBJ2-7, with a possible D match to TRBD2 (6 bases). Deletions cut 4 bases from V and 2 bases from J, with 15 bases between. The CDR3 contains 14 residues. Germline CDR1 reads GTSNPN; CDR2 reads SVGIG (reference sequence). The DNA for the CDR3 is TGTGCCTGGACCCGGGGGATATCGGCCTACGAGCAGTACTTC. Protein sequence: CAWTRGISAYEQYF.